This is a list of T cell receptor beta chains from one sample in a study of naive and memory T cell subsets. TCRdb re-called the UMI-ligation and nested PCR reads through MiXCR, storing one row per CDR3 protein. This sample has tens of thousands of distinct CDR3 sequences, with roughly 14% found just once. The specimen was central memory CD4+ T cells from blood. The receptors here all came from a human donor in good health. CDR3s include the opening cysteine and the closing phenylalanine or tryptophan. The D gene is left open where the match is weak. For some rows the clone size is stated as once, few or many, or as a class when expanded; others skip it.

D gene	clone size	J gene	V gene	CDR3 DNA	CDR3 protein
-	many	TRBJ2-7	TRBV20-1	TGCAGTGTCCAGCCCAGCGGCAGTTCCTACGAGCAGTACTTC	CSVQPSGSSYEQYF
-	few	TRBJ2-3	TRBV9	TGTGCCAGCAGCGTAGGGACAGAGGGAGATGCGCAGTATTTT	CASSVGTEGDAQYF
TRBD1	-	TRBJ2-5	TRBV7-2	TGTGCCAGCAGCATCCAGGACAGGGCGGGGGAGACCCAGTACTTC	CASSIQDRAGETQYF
TRBD2	few	TRBJ2-1	TRBV20-1	TGCAGTGTTATCGGCCCTTGGGCGGGAGGGGACAATGAGCAGTTCTTC	CSVIGPWAGGDNEQFF
TRBD2	-	TRBJ2-5	TRBV4-2	TGTGCCGGCAGCCAAGAGGCCGGGAGGATCGAGACCCAGTACTTC	CAGSQEAGRIETQYF
-	few	TRBJ1-1	TRBV5-1	TGCGCCAGCAGCTTACAGGGCCGGGCCACTGAAGCTTTCTTT	CASSLQGRATEAFF
-	few	TRBJ2-5	TRBV11-2	TGTGCCAGCAGCTCTGCTTGGGGGATCCAAGAGACCCAGTACTTC	CASSSAWGIQETQYF
-	few	TRBJ2-7	TRBV6-1	TGTGCCAGCAGGCGTGGCAGGGGAATTAGCTACGAGCAGTACTTC	CASRRGRGISYEQYF
-	-	TRBJ1-5	TRBV2	TGTGCCAGCAGAAAAAACCGGGACAAGAATCAGCCCCAGCATTTT	CASRKNRDKNQPQHF
TRBD1	few	TRBJ2-7	TRBV6-5	TGTGCCAGCAGCATGACAGGGGCCCACGAGCAGTACTTC	CASSMTGAHEQYF
-	-	TRBJ1-2	TRBV29-1	TGCAGCGTTGAAGTGGGGACCTATGGCTACACCTTC	CSVEVGTYGYTF
-	-	TRBJ1-2	TRBV6-1	TGTGCCAGCAGGGAGGGTACAGAACGATATGGCTACACCTTC	CASREGTERYGYTF
-	few	TRBJ2-1	TRBV20-1	TGCAGTGCTAGATTGGGGAATGAGCAGTTCTTC	CSARLGNEQFF
-	many	TRBJ2-3	TRBV20-1	TGCAGTGCTAGAGATCTCGCCCGGTTGAGCACAGATACGCAGTATTTT	CSARDLARLSTDTQYF
-	-	TRBJ2-5	TRBV6-1	TGTGCCAGCAGTGAAACCGAGGATGGGTACCAAGAGACCCAGTACTTC	CASSETEDGYQETQYF
TRBD2	-	TRBJ2-3	TRBV30	TGTGCCTGGAGACTAGCGGGAGGGGGCACAGATACGCAGTATTTT	CAWRLAGGGTDTQYF
TRBD2	few	TRBJ2-1	TRBV6-5	TGTGCCAGCAAAATAACTGGGACTAGCTGGGGGAATGAGCAGTTCTTC	CASKITGTSWGNEQFF
-	few	TRBJ1-2	TRBV7-2	TGTGCCAGCAGCTACGTGGGTGGCTACACCTTC	CASSYVGGYTF
-	many	TRBJ2-6	TRBV20-1	TGCAGTGCTAGTATCCCCTCCGCCAACGTCCTGACTTTC	CSASIPSANVLTF
-	many	TRBJ1-5	TRBV19	TGTGCCAGTAGAGACAGACAGCTTTCCAATCAGCCCCAGCATTTT	CASRDRQLSNQPQHF
-	few	TRBJ2-3	TRBV2	TGTGCCAGCAGTGACCCCGCGACAGCCTGGGTAGATACGCAGTATTTT	CASSDPATAWVDTQYF
-	-	TRBJ2-5	TRBV4-1	TGCGCCAGCAGCCAAGATATAGTAACTGGATGGGAGACCCAGTACTTC	CASSQDIVTGWETQYF
TRBD1	many	TRBJ2-1	TRBV14	TGTGCCAGCAGCCAATACGGAGGCGTAGGGGGCCGGAGGTCCAATGAGCAGTTCTTC	CASSQYGGVGGRRSNEQFF
TRBD2	-	TRBJ2-7	TRBV2	TGTGCCAGCAGTGACTCGGGACTAGCGGGAGGCACCTCCTACGAGCAGTACTTC	CASSDSGLAGGTSYEQYF
TRBD2	many	TRBJ2-3	TRBV2	TGTGCCAGCAGTGGTGGCGGGAGAGGCACAGATACGCAGTATTTT	CASSGGGRGTDTQYF
TRBD1	-	TRBJ2-2	TRBV4-2	TGTGCCAGCAGCCTACGACAGGGGAAAGCCACCGGGGAGCTGTTTTTT	CASSLRQGKATGELFF
TRBD1	few	TRBJ1-2	TRBV10-3	TGTGCCATCACCGCCGGGACAGGGGTTAACTATGGCTACACCTTC	CAITAGTGVNYGYTF
TRBD2	many	TRBJ2-7	TRBV20-1	TGCAGTGCTCAACAGACTAGCGGCTACGAGCAGTACTTC	CSAQQTSGYEQYF
-	many	TRBJ2-3	TRBV7-2	TGTGCCAGCAGCAGACTACCTGATACGCAGTATTTT	CASSRLPDTQYF
TRBD2	-	TRBJ2-1	TRBV6-5	TGTGCCAGCAGTTCAGATCGTCTAGCGGGAGGGCCCGATGAGCAGTTCTTC	CASSSDRLAGGPDEQFF
-	once	TRBJ2-7	TRBV7-2	TGTGCCAGCAGCATGACAGAGTACGAGCAGTACTTC	CASSMTEYEQYF
-	few	TRBJ2-5	TRBV20-1	TGCAGTGCCCAGTGGATGGCCAGAGGGGAGACCCAGTACTTC	CSAQWMARGETQYF
-	-	TRBJ1-2	TRBV5-1	TGCGCCAGCAGGTCTTTCACATGCTCTAACTATGGCTACACCTTC	CASRSFTCSNYGYTF
TRBD2	many	TRBJ2-5	TRBV4-1	TGCGCCAGCAGCGAGGGACTAGCGGGAGAAATCGAGACCCAGTACTTC	CASSEGLAGEIETQYF
-	few	TRBJ2-7	TRBV5-1	TGCGCCAGCAGCTTGGATGCCTCGTCCTATTACGAGCAGTACTTC	CASSLDASSYYEQYF
TRBD1	few	TRBJ2-1	TRBV2	TGTGCCAGCAGAGACTTCGCGACAGGGGGTGAGCAGTTCTTC	CASRDFATGGEQFF
-	many	TRBJ2-7	TRBV7-6	TGTGCCAGCAGCGCGGGACACGGGACCAACTACGAGCAGTACTTC	CASSAGHGTNYEQYF
-	-	TRBJ2-7	TRBV27	TGTGCCAGCAGTTTGTCGGTTCGAATAAGCAGCCACGAGCAGTACTTC	CASSLSVRISSHEQYF
-	-	TRBJ1-5	TRBV20-1	TGCAGTGCTAGGAGGGGGGCGTCAACCGATCAGCCCCAGCATTTT	CSARRGASTDQPQHF
-	-	TRBJ1-2	TRBV6-2/TRBV6-3	TGTGCCAGCAGCCGAGATAATCAAATCTATGGCTACACCTTC	CASSRDNQIYGYTF
-	-	TRBJ2-5	TRBV4-1	TGCGCCAGCAGCCAGCCCCGTAGGGGTAAGACCCAGTACTTC	CASSQPRRGKTQYF
TRBD2	few	TRBJ2-7	TRBV5-1	TGCGCCAGCAGTTTTACGACTAGCGGGAGTCCCCCCTACGAGCAGTACTTC	CASSFTTSGSPPYEQYF